The present T cell receptor (beta chain) was sequenced within a study of OX40 agonist ivuxolimab in advanced cancers. Study as a whole: Among those enrolled, mean age was 60 years (range roughly 23 to 79) and approximately 80% were male.

Exclusion of a patient followed from autoimmune disease history or systemic immunosuppression. On this clone itself: No antigen is known for it.

V lost 4 bases to trimming and J lost 9 bases, with 31 bases between them. Germline loops: CDR1 MGHRA, CDR2 YSYEKL. CDR3 length equals 18 residues. Findings of the study overall: Among T cells, CD8+ cells averaged more expanded clones than CD4+ cells.

Sequencing used immunoSEQ multiplex PCR; TCRdb keeps in-frame clones, though not all of them. Among under 90,000 clones listed, more than 80% were seen once. The chain joins TRBV4-1 to TRBJ2-7; tentatively, D is TRBD1 or TRBD2 (5 bases each). The input for sequencing was CD4+ or CD8+ T cells sorted from blood, taken in a trial of the OX40 agonist ivuxolimab. The source of this sequence is an adult with an advanced solid tumor such as melanoma, head and neck, liver or kidney cancer. The CDR3 DNA reads TGCGCCAGCAGCCGATTAAGAGATGAGGGTTCAATCAGGGTTTTGCAGTACTTC. Its translation is CASSRLRDEGSIRVLQYF.